The clone carrying this TCR beta chain was seen many times. Reverse transcription used around 540 ng RNA and constant-region primers for alpha and beta. Each of the alpha and beta chains got its own library through chain-specific third strand synthesis with indices. Second strand synthesis was primed from the SP2 site. TCRdb reprocessed the 5' RACE reads with MiXCR, giving one entry per CDR3 protein. The table has roughly 25,000 distinct CDR3 sequences, roughly 8.7% seen once. This sample was included in a study of HIV-infected patients and healthy controls. From germline, CDR1 is MGHDK and CDR2 SYGVNS. V trimming: 2 bases; J trimming: 6 bases; junction bases outside the gene matches: 9. This CDR3 has 17 residues. All unsorted peripheral T cells were captured because whole blood was used without fractionation. Peripheral blood, more than 2 ml, was drawn for RNA extraction.

This receptor was identified in an adult in good health. The sample comprised blood. The chain joins TRBV25-1 to TRBJ2-3, with 12 nucleotides matching TRBD2. The CDR3 DNA is TGTGCCAGCAGTGAACATACTAGCGGGGGGTCCATGGATACGCAGTATTTT. Encoded protein: CASSEHTSGGSMDTQYF.